This T cell receptor beta chain emerged from a study of blood T cell repertoires in COVID-19. Cohort allocation depended upon clinical history that participants reported. For recovered donors of Cohort 3, there were two negative PCRs, clearance, or symptom resolution. The data were produced by immunoSEQ multiplex PCR, yet TCRdb's version contains in-frame clones alone and is incomplete. The data show about 160,000 clones, 80% seen once. Germline values: CDR1 SGDLS, CDR2 YYNGEE. The CDR3 is made up of 14 amino acids. Trimming cost V 1 base and J 6 bases; bases outside gene matches: 6. The chain carries TRBV9 and TRBJ2-7; 8 positions match TRBD1. The source of this sequence is a woman aged 55-75 years who had recovered from COVID-19. The specimen sequenced was PBMCs or T cells enriched from blood (not recorded which). In nucleotides, the CDR3 is TGTGCCAGCAGCGTATCGCAGGGGGCTAGCGAGCAGTACTTC. Protein: CASSVSQGASEQYF.